This T cell receptor (beta chain) is drawn from a study of cytomegalovirus exposure and HLA in healthy donors. V lost 7 bases and J 4 bases, leaving 8 bases between the germline ends. The CDR3 runs to 12 residues. In germline, CDR1 is SGHTA, CDR2 FQGNSA. This clone was seen a few times. PCR amplification relied on 60 Vbeta primers (plus 13 Jbeta primers). The method was immunoSEQ multiplex PCR; TCRdb's version includes in-frame clones alone and lacks a portion of them. The sample has about 200,000 clones, approximately 80% seen once; the top ten hold around 15%. The rearrangement joins TRBV7-2 to TRBJ2-1; weak D call: TRBD1 (5 bases). The sample consisted of PBMCs. This clonotype was sampled from a man aged 35-49 years in good health and CMV-seronegative. CDR3 in DNA: TGTGCCAGCAATGACAGATACAATGAGCAGTTCTTC. Its translation is CASNDRYNEQFF.